Following are 4 T cell receptor beta chains from one sample sequenced in a study of blood T cell repertoires in COVID-19. This table comes from immunoSEQ multiplex PCR, and its TCRdb copy is limited to in-frame clones, with some not included. The sample includes some 180,000 clones, 75% to 90% of them seen just once. The sequenced material came from peripheral blood. The source of these receptors is a woman aged 60-75 years with acute or convalescent COVID-19.

The chain employs TRBV5-4 and TRBJ2-7; a weak D match, TRBD2 (6 bases). The CDR3 is 14 amino acids. CDR1 SGHNT and CDR2 YYREEE come from the germline V gene (reference sequence). V gave up 5 bases and J gave up 0 bases, with 12 bases separating them. In DNA, the CDR3 is TGTGCCAGCAGTTGGGCGGGGAGCTCCTACGAGCAGTACTTC. This codes for CASSWAGSSYEQYF.

A few counts support this clone. The chain employs TRBV6-7 and TRBJ1-4, with 9 nucleotides matching TRBD1. TRBV6-7 is given ORF status, its function remaining uncertain. V was clipped by 6 bases and J by 6 bases; unmatched bases: 8. The CDR3 is 15 amino acids. In DNA form, the CDR3 reads TGTGCCAGCAGACTTCCGGGACAGGGATATGAAAAACTGTTTTTT. It specifies CASRLPGQGYEKLFF.

The gene calls are TRBV10-3 and TRBJ1-4, with D possibly matching TRBD1 (6 bases). The CDR3 extends over 14 amino acids. The V and J ends lost 10 bases and 0 bases respectively, with 12 bases between them. Germline CDR1 reads ENHRY; CDR2 reads SYGVKD. The CDR3: CATGTSATNEKLFF. The CDR3 DNA sequence: TGTGCCACCGGGACATCGGCAACTAATGAAAAACTGTTTTTT.

This chain links TRBV5-1 with TRBJ2-5; TRBD2 is a possible D gene (6 bases). Trimming stripped 4 bases from V and 3 bases from J, with 13 bases between. The V gene's germline CDR1 is SGHRS and CDR2 YFSETQ. The CDR3 is made up of 14 amino acids. This chain's CDR3 is CASSGGTGEETQYF. Written as DNA, the CDR3 is TGCGCCAGCAGCGGGGGGACCGGCGAAGAGACCCAGTACTTC.